The clone carrying this T cell receptor beta chain was seen just once. CDR1 is ENHRY, CDR2 SYGVKD, per germline. The CDR3 covers 18 residues. Trimming cost V 0 bases and J 3 bases, with 20 bases left between them. This record comes from a study of blood T cell repertoires in COVID-19. Study summary: Italy, Spain and the United States were the sources of the convalescent and acute COVID-19 samples.

Authors' data handling: Researchers report that nucleated cell counts were estimated from reference gene primer amplification. Generated by immunoSEQ multiplex PCR, the TCRdb table keeps only in-frame clones and is missing some. For V, J and clone size, that table is used; D and trimming come from the DNA. In the table there are roughly 190,000 clones, 70% to 85% of which are singletons. This chain links TRBV10-3 with TRBJ1-2, with D hard to call. The TCR sequence derives from a woman aged 55-69 years with acute COVID-19. Sequencing used PBMCs or T cells enriched from blood (not recorded which). This CDR3 reads CAISESFSGRNKDYGYTF. CDR3 coding DNA: TGTGCCATCAGTGAGTCGTTTAGTGGGCGAAACAAGGACTATGGCTACACCTTC.